This T cell receptor (beta chain) was recovered during a study of blood T cell repertoires in COVID-19. Turning to the study itself: Collection of acute and convalescent COVID-19 samples took place in the United States, Italy and Spain. The cDNA or gDNA used as material had been derived from T cells, B-cell-depleted T cells, or PBMCs.

As processed by the authors: Cell counts per sample came from amplifying reference gene primers. Measured with immunoSEQ multiplex PCR; TCRdb has only the in-frame clones, and not every one. That table is the source of V, J and clone size, and D and trimming were worked out from the DNA. The data hold about 200,000 clones, with over 60% observed a single time. Germline V CDR1 and CDR2: SNHLY, FYNNEI. The CDR3 totals 11 residues. Trimming removed 9 bases at V and 12 bases at J, with 15 bases between. The chain joins TRBV2 to TRBJ2-1; no reliable D call. The material sequenced was peripheral blood. The TCR comes from a woman aged 70-85 years with acute or convalescent COVID-19. In DNA form, the CDR3 reads TGTGCCAGTGGCCGCGGAAGTAGGCAGTTCTTC. Amino acid sequence: CASGRGSRQFF.